This T cell receptor beta chain was identified during a study of T cells expressing NK-cell markers. Study summary: Repertoire data for TCR beta were derived from sorted T cells (CD3+CD56+NKG2C+, CD3+CD56+NKG2C- and CD3+CD56-NKG2C+).

Germline V lookup: CDR1 MNHEY, CDR2 SVGAGI. This CDR3 is built from 17 residues. TCRdb derives one entry per CDR3 protein from the 5' RACE reads, leaving out DNA. The record lists 300,000 to 450,000 distinct CDR3 sequences, of which the ten most abundant hold under 6.5%. The chain joins TRBV6-5 to TRBJ2-6; TCRdb names TRBD1, which stays unverified in the absence of DNA. The sample consisted of blood T cells: a sorted CD56 or NKG2C T cell subset, CD4+ or CD8+ T cells, or bulk PBMC T cells (not recorded which). The origin of this receptor is a man between 18 and 69 years old in good health. The CDR3 reads CASSYKGAVSGANVLTF.